The rows below give T cell receptor beta chains drawn from one sample of a study of shared clonotypes between healthy human individuals. Clones were sequenced by immunoSEQ multiplex PCR, and TCRdb holds only the in-frame ones, with some missing. This table has approximately 2.1 million clones, approximately 93% appearing once. Sequences were obtained from naive CD4+ T cells from PBMCs. These receptors all stem from a man younger than 35 in good health. Some clones in this sample may be carry-over from other donors' samples. Each CDR3 is given with its conserved first and last residue.

cdr3_aa: CASSASLGTEQYF; j_call: TRBJ2-7; v_call: TRBV9
cdr3_aa: CASSIIAGDEQYF; j_call: TRBJ2-5; v_call: TRBV28
cdr3_aa: CAIIMGLAGSGEETSTDTQYF; j_call: TRBJ2-3; v_call: TRBV27
cdr3_aa: CASSPGQGGTDTQYF; j_call: TRBJ2-3; v_call: TRBV7-8
cdr3_aa: CASSQGWAQGALDGYTF; j_call: TRBJ1-2; v_call: TRBV4-2
cdr3_aa: CASSPGTMNTEAFF; j_call: TRBJ1-1; v_call: TRBV5-5
cdr3_aa: CASSIMGQGGNQPQHF; j_call: TRBJ1-5; v_call: TRBV19
cdr3_aa: CASSDHLGGVTGELFF; j_call: TRBJ2-2; v_call: TRBV9
cdr3_aa: CASSHLSGDRGREGYTF; j_call: TRBJ1-2; v_call: TRBV4-1
cdr3_aa: CASSYEGLREQYF; j_call: TRBJ2-7; v_call: TRBV5-1
cdr3_aa: CASSPRANKYNEQFF; j_call: TRBJ2-1; v_call: TRBV27
cdr3_aa: CASSVDRGLHGYTF; j_call: TRBJ1-2; v_call: TRBV5-4
cdr3_aa: CASRQGQGTLYEQYF; j_call: TRBJ2-7; v_call: TRBV6-6
cdr3_aa: CATLRAGTGELFF; j_call: TRBJ2-2; v_call: TRBV19
cdr3_aa: CASSTDRENQPQHF; j_call: TRBJ1-5; v_call: TRBV25-1
cdr3_aa: CASTPVRAKKSSGANVLTF; j_call: TRBJ2-6; v_call: TRBV7-9
cdr3_aa: CATSKPGQGYQPQHF; j_call: TRBJ1-5; v_call: TRBV15
cdr3_aa: CAIRRDTISYEQYF; j_call: TRBJ2-7; v_call: TRBV10-3
cdr3_aa: CASSSEQGSNTEAFF; j_call: TRBJ1-1; v_call: TRBV6-5
cdr3_aa: CASGLGIGAAQYF; j_call: TRBJ2-5; v_call: TRBV12-5
cdr3_aa: CASSLDRGLSYEQYF; j_call: TRBJ2-7; v_call: TRBV11-2
cdr3_aa: CASRHVLRLGYTF; j_call: TRBJ1-2; v_call: TRBV10-1
cdr3_aa: CASSPRRQGVHEQYF; j_call: TRBJ2-7; v_call: TRBV18
cdr3_aa: CASSLAWTSGPSAEQFF; j_call: TRBJ2-1; v_call: TRBV5-1
cdr3_aa: CASSAQLAGVIDTQYF; j_call: TRBJ2-3; v_call: TRBV2
cdr3_aa: CASSYLFGGVGTEAFF; j_call: TRBJ1-1; v_call: TRBV28
cdr3_aa: CASSEAYVSGANVLTF; j_call: TRBJ2-6; v_call: TRBV2
cdr3_aa: CAWAGGGSGEQYF; j_call: TRBJ2-7; v_call: TRBV30
cdr3_aa: CASRGDYGYTF; j_call: TRBJ1-2; v_call: TRBV19
cdr3_aa: CASTRGSGANVLTF; j_call: TRBJ2-6; v_call: TRBV27
cdr3_aa: CASSPTDSYTEAFF; j_call: TRBJ1-1; v_call: TRBV18
cdr3_aa: CSVSGGGPNIQYF; j_call: TRBJ2-4; v_call: TRBV29-1
cdr3_aa: CASSPGVKETQYF; j_call: TRBJ2-5; v_call: TRBV18
cdr3_aa: CASSVGGPGNSPLHF; j_call: TRBJ1-6; v_call: TRBV9
cdr3_aa: CASLSEWVYNEQFF; j_call: TRBJ2-1; v_call: TRBV2
cdr3_aa: CASREDRGRVYGYTF; j_call: TRBJ1-2; v_call: TRBV2
cdr3_aa: CASSATGGSRAVGYTF; j_call: TRBJ1-2; v_call: TRBV9
cdr3_aa: CASSPEGSNYGYTF; j_call: TRBJ1-2; v_call: TRBV5-1
cdr3_aa: CASSLTGGVGSEAFF; j_call: TRBJ1-1; v_call: TRBV7-3
cdr3_aa: CAWSVGLAGYNEQFF; j_call: TRBJ2-1; v_call: TRBV30
cdr3_aa: CASSQRNRDEQYF; j_call: TRBJ2-7; v_call: TRBV7-9
cdr3_aa: CASSPGTGIQPQHF; j_call: TRBJ1-5; v_call: TRBV4-3
cdr3_aa: CASSTSIFGSYEQYF; j_call: TRBJ2-7; v_call: TRBV19
cdr3_aa: CASSLEGGLNTPIEQFF; j_call: TRBJ2-1; v_call: TRBV5-1
cdr3_aa: CASSQPLAGSGELFF; j_call: TRBJ2-2; v_call: TRBV14
cdr3_aa: CASSPSRVNTEAFF; j_call: TRBJ1-1; v_call: TRBV19
cdr3_aa: CAWGYNQPQHF; j_call: TRBJ1-5; v_call: TRBV30
cdr3_aa: CASSQGLASAQETQYF; j_call: TRBJ2-5; v_call: TRBV4-1
cdr3_aa: CASSTGNTGELFF; j_call: TRBJ2-2; v_call: TRBV9
cdr3_aa: CASSFLRPGGNSPLHF; j_call: TRBJ1-6; v_call: TRBV28
cdr3_aa: CASMLAGTGNTIYF; j_call: TRBJ1-3; v_call: TRBV27
cdr3_aa: CASSPIPDRNTEAFF; j_call: TRBJ1-1; v_call: TRBV7-9
cdr3_aa: CASSAPGTMWGYTF; j_call: TRBJ1-2; v_call: TRBV28
cdr3_aa: CASSLGDRVETDTQYF; j_call: TRBJ2-3; v_call: TRBV5-1
cdr3_aa: CASSLEGRWTEAFF; j_call: TRBJ1-1; v_call: TRBV5-1
cdr3_aa: CASSPGTHEQFF; j_call: TRBJ2-1; v_call: TRBV6-6